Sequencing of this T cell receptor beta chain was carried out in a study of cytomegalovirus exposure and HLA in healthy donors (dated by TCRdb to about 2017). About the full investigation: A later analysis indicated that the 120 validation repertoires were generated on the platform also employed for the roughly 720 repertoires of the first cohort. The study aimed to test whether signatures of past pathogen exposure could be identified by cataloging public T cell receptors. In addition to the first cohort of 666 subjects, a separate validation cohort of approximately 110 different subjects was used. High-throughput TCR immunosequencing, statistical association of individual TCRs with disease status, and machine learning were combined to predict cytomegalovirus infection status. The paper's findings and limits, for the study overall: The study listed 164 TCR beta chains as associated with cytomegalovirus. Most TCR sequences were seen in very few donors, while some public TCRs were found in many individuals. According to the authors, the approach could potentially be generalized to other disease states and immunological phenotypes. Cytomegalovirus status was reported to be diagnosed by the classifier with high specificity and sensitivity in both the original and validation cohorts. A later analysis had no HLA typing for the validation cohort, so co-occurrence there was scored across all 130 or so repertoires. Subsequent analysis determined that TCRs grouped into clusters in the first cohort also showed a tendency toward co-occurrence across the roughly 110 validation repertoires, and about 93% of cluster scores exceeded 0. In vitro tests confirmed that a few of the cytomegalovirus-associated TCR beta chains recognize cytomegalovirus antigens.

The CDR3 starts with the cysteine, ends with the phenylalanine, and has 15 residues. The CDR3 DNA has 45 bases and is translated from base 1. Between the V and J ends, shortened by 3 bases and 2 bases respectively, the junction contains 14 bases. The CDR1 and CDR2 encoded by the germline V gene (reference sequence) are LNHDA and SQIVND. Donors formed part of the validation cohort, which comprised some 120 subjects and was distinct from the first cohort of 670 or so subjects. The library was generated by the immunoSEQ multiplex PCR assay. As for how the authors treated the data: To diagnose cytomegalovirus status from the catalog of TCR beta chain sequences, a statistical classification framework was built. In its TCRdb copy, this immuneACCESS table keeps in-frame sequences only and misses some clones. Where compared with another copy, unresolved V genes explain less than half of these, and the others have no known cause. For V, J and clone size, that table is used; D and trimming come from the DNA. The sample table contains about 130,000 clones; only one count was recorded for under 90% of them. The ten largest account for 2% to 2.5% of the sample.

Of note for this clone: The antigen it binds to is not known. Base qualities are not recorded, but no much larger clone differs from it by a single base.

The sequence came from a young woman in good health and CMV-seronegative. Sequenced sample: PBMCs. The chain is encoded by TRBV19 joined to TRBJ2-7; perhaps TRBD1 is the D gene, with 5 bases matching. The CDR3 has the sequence CASSIQAGRPYEQYF. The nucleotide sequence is TGTGCCAGTAGTATCCAGGCAGGGCGACCCTACGAGCAGTACTTC.